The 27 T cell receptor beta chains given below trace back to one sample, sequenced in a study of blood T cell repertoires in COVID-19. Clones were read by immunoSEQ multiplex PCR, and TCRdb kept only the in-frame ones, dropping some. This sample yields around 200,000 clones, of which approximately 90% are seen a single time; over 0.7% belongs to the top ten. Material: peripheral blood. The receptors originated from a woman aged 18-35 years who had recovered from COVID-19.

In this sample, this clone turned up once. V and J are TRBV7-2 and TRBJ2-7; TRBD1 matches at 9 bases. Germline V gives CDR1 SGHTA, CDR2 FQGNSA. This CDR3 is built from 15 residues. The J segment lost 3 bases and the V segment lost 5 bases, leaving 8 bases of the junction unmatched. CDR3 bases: TGTGCCAGCAGCCCACAAAAGGGACAGGGCTACGAGCAGTACGTC. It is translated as CASSPQKGQGYEQYV.

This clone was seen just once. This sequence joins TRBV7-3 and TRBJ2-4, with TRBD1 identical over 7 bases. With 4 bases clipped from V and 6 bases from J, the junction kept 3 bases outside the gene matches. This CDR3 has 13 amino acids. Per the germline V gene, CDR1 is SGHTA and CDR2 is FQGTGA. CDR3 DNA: TGTGCCAGCAGCTCAAACAGGGGAAACATTCAGTACTTC. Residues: CASSSNRGNIQYF.

The CDR3 region is CASRLNRGLNEKLFF. The CDR3 DNA is TGTGCCAGCAGATTAAACAGGGGGCTTAATGAAAAACTGTTTTTT. The V and J genes are TRBV28 and TRBJ1-4, with 9 bases that match TRBD1. After removal of 6 bases from V and 4 bases from J, the junction contained 6 bases not matched to a gene. In germline, CDR1 is MDHEN, CDR2 SYDVKM. CDR3 length: 15 residues.

CDR3 in amino acids: CAISLAGVYEQYF. CDR3 sequence (DNA): TGTGCCATCAGTCTAGCGGGAGTCTACGAGCAGTACTTC. The chain is built from TRBV10-3 and TRBJ2-7, with 10 nucleotides matching TRBD2. V gave up 5 bases and J gave up 3 bases; unmatched junction bases: 1. CDR1 is ENHRY, CDR2 SYGVKD, per germline. CDR3 length equals 13 residues.

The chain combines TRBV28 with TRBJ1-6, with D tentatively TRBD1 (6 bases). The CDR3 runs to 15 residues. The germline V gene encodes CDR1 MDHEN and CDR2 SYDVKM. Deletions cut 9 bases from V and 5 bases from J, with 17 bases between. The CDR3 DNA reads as TGTGCCAGTATCTCGGGGGGCGGACATAATTCACCCCTCCACTTT. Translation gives CASISGGGHNSPLHF.

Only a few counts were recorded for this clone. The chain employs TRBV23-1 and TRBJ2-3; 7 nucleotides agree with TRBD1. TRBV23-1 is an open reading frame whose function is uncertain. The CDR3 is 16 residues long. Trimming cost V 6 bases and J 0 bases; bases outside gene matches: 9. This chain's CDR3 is CASRLGQVASTDTQYF. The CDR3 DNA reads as TGCGCCAGCAGGTTAGGACAGGTGGCTAGCACAGATACGCAGTATTTT.

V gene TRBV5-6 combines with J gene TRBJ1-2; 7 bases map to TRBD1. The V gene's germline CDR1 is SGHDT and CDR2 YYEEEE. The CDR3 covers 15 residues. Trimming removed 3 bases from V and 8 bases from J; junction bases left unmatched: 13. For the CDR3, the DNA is TGTGCCAGCAGCTATCGAGTAGGGGGCAGGGAAGGCTACACCTTC. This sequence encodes CASSYRVGGREGYTF. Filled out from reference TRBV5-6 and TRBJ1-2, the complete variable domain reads DAGVTQSPTHLIKTRGQQVTLRCSPKSGHDTVSWYQQALGQGPQFIFQYYEEEERQRGNFPDRFSGHQFPNYSSELNVNALLLGDSALYLCASSYRVGGREGYTFGSGTRLTVV.

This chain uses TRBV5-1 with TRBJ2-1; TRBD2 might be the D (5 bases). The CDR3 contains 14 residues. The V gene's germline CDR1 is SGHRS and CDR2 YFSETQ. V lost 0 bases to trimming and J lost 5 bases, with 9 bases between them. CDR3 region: CASSLATRDNEQFF. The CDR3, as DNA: TGCGCCAGCAGCTTGGCCACTAGAGACAATGAGCAGTTCTTC.

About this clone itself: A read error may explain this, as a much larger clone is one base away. The DNA of the CDR3 is TGTGCCAGCAGTGGGACTAGCGGGAACACCGGGGAGCTGTTTTTT. Its protein product is CASSGTSGNTGELFF. The rearrangement uses TRBV6-4 and TRBJ2-2; 10 bases align to TRBD2. This CDR3 comprises 15 residues. The germline CDR1 and CDR2 sequences are MRHNA and SNTAGT. J gave up 1 base and V 4 bases, and 0 bases lay outside the gene matches.

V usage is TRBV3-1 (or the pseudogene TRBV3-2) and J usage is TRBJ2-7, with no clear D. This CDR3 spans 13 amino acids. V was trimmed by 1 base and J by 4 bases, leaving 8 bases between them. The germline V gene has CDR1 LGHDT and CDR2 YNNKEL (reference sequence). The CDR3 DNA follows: TGTGCCAGCAGCCAAGGGGCACGGTACGAGCAGTACGTC. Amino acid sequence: CASSQGARYEQYV.

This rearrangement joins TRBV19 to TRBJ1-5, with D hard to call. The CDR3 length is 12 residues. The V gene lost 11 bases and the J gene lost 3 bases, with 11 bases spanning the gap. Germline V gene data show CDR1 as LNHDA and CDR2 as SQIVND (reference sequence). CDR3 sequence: CAVSENNQPQHF. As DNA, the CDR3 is TGTGCCGTATCTGAGAACAATCAGCCCCAGCATTTT.

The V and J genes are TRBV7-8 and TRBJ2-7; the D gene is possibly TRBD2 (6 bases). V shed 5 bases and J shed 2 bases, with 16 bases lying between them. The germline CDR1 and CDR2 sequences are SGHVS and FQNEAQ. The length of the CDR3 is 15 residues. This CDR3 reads CASSPAYGGTYEQYF. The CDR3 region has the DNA TGTGCCAGCAGCCCGGCGTACGGGGGTACCTACGAGCAGTACTTC.

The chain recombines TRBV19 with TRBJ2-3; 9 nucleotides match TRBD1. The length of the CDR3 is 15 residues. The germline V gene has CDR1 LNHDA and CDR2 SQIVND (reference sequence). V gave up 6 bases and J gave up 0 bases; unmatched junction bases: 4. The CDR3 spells CASREGQGSTDTQYF. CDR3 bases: TGTGCCAGTAGGGAGGGACAGGGAAGCACAGATACGCAGTATTTT.

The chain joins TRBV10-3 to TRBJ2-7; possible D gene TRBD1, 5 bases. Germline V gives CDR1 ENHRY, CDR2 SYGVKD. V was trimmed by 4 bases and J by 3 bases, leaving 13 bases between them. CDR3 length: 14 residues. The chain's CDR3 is CAISVGQGNYEQYF. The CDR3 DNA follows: TGTGCCATCAGTGTCGGGCAGGGAAACTACGAGCAGTACTTC.

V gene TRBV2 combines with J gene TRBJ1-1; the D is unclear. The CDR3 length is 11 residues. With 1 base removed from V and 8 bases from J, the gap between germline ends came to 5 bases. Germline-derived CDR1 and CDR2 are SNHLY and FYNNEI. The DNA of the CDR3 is TGTGCCAGCAGTGAAGGAGTAGAAGCTTTCTTT. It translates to CASSEGVEAFF. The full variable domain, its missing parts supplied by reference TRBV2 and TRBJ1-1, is EPEVTQTPSHQVTQMGQEVILRCVPISNHLYFYWYRQILGQKVEFLVSFYNNEISEKSEIFDDQFSVERPDGSNFTLKIRSTKLEDSAMYFCASSEGVEAFFGQGTRLTVV.

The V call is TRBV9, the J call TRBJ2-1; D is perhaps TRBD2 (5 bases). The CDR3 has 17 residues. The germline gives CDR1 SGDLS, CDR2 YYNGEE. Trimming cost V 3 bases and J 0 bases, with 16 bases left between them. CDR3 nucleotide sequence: TGTGCCAGCAGCGAGACCCGGACTGGGGTCTCCTACAATGAGCAGTTCTTC. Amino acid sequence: CASSETRTGVSYNEQFF. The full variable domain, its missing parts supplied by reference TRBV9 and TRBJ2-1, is DSGVTQTPKHLITATGQRVTLRCSPRSGDLSVYWYQQSLDQGLQFLIQYYNGEERAKGNILERFSAQQFPDLHSELNLSSLELGDSALYFCASSETRTGVSYNEQFFGPGTRLTVL.

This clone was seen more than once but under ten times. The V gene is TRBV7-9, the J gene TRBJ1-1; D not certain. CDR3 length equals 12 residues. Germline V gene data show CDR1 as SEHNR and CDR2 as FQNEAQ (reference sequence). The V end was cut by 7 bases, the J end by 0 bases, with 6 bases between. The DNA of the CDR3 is TGTGCCAGCACAAGCCTGAACACTGAAGCTTTCTTT. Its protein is CASTSLNTEAFF.

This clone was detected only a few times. CDR3 amino acids: CSASPGGKGLDTEAFF. CDR3 DNA: TGCAGTGCTAGTCCCGGGGGTAAAGGACTAGACACTGAAGCTTTCTTT. V gene TRBV20-1 combines with J gene TRBJ1-1; perhaps TRBD1 as D (5 bases). The V and J ends lost 3 bases and 3 bases respectively, with 20 bases between them. Germline V CDR1 and CDR2: DFQATT, SNEGSKA (reference sequence). CDR3 size: 16 residues.

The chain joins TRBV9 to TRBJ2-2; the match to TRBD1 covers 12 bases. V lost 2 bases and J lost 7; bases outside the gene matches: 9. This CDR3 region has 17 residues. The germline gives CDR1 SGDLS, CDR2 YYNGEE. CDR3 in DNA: TGTGCCAGCAGCGTCTCCACGGGACAGGGGGCGGTCGGGGAGCTGTTTTTT. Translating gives CASSVSTGQGAVGELFF. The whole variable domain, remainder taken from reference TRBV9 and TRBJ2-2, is DSGVTQTPKHLITATGQRVTLRCSPRSGDLSVYWYQQSLDQGLQFLIQYYNGEERAKGNILERFSAQQFPDLHSELNLSSLELGDSALYFCASSVSTGQGAVGELFFGEGSRLTVL.

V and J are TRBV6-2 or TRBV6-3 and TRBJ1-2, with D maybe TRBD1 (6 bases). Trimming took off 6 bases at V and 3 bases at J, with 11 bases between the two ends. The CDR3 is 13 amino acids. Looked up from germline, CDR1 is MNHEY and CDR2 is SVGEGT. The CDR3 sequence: CASSYRTDYGYTF. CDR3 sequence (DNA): TGTGCCAGCAGCTATAGGACAGACTATGGCTACACCTTC.

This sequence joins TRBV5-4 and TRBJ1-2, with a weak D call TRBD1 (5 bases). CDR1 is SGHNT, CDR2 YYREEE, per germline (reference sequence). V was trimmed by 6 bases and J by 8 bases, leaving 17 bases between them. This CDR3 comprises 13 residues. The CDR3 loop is CASTTMGGEGYTF. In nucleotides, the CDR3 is TGTGCCAGCACAACCATGGGGGGGGAGGGCTACACCTTC.

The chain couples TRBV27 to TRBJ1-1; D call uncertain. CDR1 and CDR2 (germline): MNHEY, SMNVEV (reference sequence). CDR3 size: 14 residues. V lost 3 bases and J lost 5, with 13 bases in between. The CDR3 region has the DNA TGTGCCAGCAGTTTTAGCCCCGGTCGGACTGAAGCTTTCTTT. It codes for CASSFSPGRTEAFF.

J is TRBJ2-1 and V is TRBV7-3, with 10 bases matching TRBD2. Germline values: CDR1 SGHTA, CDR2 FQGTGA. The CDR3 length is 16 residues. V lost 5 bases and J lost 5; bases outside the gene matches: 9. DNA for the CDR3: TGTGCCAGCAGCCTATCAGCGGGGGGGCTGGACAATGAGCAGTTCTTC. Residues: CASSLSAGGLDNEQFF.

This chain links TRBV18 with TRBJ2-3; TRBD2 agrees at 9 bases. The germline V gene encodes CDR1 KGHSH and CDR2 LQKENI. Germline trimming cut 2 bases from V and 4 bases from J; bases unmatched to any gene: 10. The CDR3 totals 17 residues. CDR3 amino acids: CASSPSRGLASADTQYF. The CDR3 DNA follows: TGTGCCAGCTCACCATCCAGGGGACTAGCTTCCGCAGATACGCAGTATTTT.

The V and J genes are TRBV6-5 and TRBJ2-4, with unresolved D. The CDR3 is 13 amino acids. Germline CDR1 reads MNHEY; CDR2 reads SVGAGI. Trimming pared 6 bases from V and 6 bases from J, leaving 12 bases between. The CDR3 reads CASSLGPLNIQYF. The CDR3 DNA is TGTGCCAGCAGCCTAGGCCCCTTAAACATTCAGTACTTC.

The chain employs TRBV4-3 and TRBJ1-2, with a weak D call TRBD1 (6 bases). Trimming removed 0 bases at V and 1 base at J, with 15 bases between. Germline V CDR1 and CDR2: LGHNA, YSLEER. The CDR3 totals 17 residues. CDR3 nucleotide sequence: TGCGCCAGCAGCCAAGAGAGGCCTGGACAGTTTAACTATGGCTACACCTTC. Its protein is CASSQERPGQFNYGYTF.

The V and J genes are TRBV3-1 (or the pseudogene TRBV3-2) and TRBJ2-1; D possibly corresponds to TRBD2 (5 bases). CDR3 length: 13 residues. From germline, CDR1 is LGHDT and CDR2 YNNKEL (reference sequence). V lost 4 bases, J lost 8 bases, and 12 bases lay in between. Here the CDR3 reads CASSPGISYEQFF. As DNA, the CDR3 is TGTGCCAGCAGCCCCGGGATTTCCTATGAGCAGTTCTTC.